Detailed here is one T cell receptor (beta chain). This sample was taken from a study of shared clonotypes between healthy human individuals. The study drew its donors from healthy HIV-negative adults without recent acute infections or vaccinations. Naive CD45RA+ and memory CD45RA-negative subsets were split from CD4+ cells. The CDR3 length is 14 residues. The V and J ends lost 3 bases and 5 bases respectively, with 14 bases between them. Germline CDR1 is SGHRS and CDR2 is YFSETQ. Assay execution proceeded at the deep level. Several immunoSEQ plates received, in even portions, the genomic DNA of each subset. Using immunoSEQ multiplex PCR, the repertoire was profiled, and TCRdb retains in-frame clones only, with some absent. The sample lists 2 million to 2.5 million clones; 90% to 96% were seen once.

This TCR was sampled from a man aged 18-30 years in good health. The sequenced sample consisted of naive CD4+ T cells sorted from blood. The subset: CD45RA+ positively selected. The rearrangement joins TRBV5-1 to TRBJ2-5; D is ambiguous. In DNA form, the CDR3 reads TGCGCCAGCAGCTCTGGCGGAGTAGTGGAGACCCAGTACTTC. Translation: CASSSGGVVETQYF.